This T cell receptor beta chain emerged from a study of T cell responses to AZD1222 COVID-19 vaccine. Findings and caveats of the study: Nearly half of unique spike-specific TCRs reportedly avoided B.1.351 and B.1.1.7 mutated regions. Donors were mostly white British, more females; clonal diversity possibly underestimated. Repertoire collection took place solely once the T cell response had peaked. The study identified only six AZD1222 recipients as seropositive at baseline.

About this clone itself: Its specificity is unknown.

Repertoires were generated with immunoSEQ multiplex PCR, while TCRdb's copy carries only in-frame clones and drops some. The table has around 120,000 clones, about 93% seen once. CDR3 size: 16 residues. Trimming cost V 1 base and J 8 bases; bases outside gene matches: 7. Germline V gene sequence: CDR1 SGHVS, CDR2 FNYEAQ. This specimen was peripheral blood, taken 28 days after the second AZD1222 dose. The sequence was obtained from an adult who received the AZD1222 COVID-19 vaccine. The gene calls are TRBV7-6 and TRBJ2-1; 11 positions match TRBD2. The CDR3 region has the DNA TGTGCCAGCAGCTTAGTTAGCGGGAGGGCCTTACATGAGCAGTTCTTC. Translation gives CASSLVSGRALHEQFF.